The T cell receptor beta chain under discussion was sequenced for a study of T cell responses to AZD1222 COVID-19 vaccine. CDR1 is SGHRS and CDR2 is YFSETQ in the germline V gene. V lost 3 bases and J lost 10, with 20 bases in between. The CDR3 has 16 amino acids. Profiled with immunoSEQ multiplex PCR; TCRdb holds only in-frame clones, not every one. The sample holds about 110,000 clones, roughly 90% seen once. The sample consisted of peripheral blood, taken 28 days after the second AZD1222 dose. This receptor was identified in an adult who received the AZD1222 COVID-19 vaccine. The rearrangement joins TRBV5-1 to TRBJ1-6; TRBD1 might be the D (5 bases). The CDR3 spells CASSSDPGVSGSPLHF. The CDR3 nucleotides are TGCGCCAGCAGCTCCGACCCGGGGGTGTCGGGGTCACCCCTCCACTTT.